A single sample gave rise to the 18 T cell receptor beta chains below, sequenced in a study of blood T cell repertoires in COVID-19. Generated by immunoSEQ multiplex PCR, the TCRdb table keeps only in-frame clones and is missing some. The sample lists roughly 380,000 clones; almost 90% were seen once. The sequencing input was PBMCs or T cells enriched from blood (not recorded which). The source of these receptors is a woman aged 30 to 39 who had been exposed to COVID-19.

The chain uses TRBV6-1 and TRBJ1-5; 9 nucleotides line up with TRBD1. V shed 3 bases, J shed 5 bases, and the junction held 8 bases outside the gene matches. Germline values: CDR1 MNHNS, CDR2 SASEGT. There are 16 residues in the CDR3. DNA for the CDR3: TGTGCCAGCAGTGATGGGACAGGGAGTTCCGATCAGCCCCAGCATTTT. It translates to CASSDGTGSSDQPQHF.

This sequence joins TRBV18 and TRBJ1-2; D is perhaps TRBD1 (5 bases). Germline CDR1 KGHSH, CDR2 LQKENI. Trimming took off 4 bases at V and 5 bases at J, with 8 bases between the two ends. The CDR3 spans 12 residues. CDR3 sequence reads: CASSQTGYGYTF. CDR3 nucleotide sequence: TGTGCCAGCTCACAAACAGGATATGGCTACACCTTC.

The chain joins TRBV7-9 to TRBJ2-1, with 9 bases lining up with TRBD2. Trimming cost V 5 bases and J 9 bases; bases outside gene matches: 14. The CDR3 contains 16 residues. In germline, CDR1 is SEHNR, CDR2 FQNEAQ (reference sequence). The CDR3 protein is CASSPVRLAVPSEQFF. CDR3 nucleotide sequence: TGTGCCAGCAGCCCCGTTCGACTAGCGGTACCCTCTGAGCAGTTCTTC.

Regarding this clone: The sample contains more than one DNA sequence encoding this CDR3. V and J are TRBV28 and TRBJ1-5, with D perhaps TRBD1 (5 bases). V lost 7 bases to trimming and J lost 2 bases, with 6 bases between them. The germline gives CDR1 MDHEN, CDR2 SYDVKM. CDR3 length equals 12 residues. CDR3 DNA: TGTGCCAGCATAGGGGGCAATCAGCCCCAGCATTTT. This sequence encodes CASIGGNQPQHF.

As DNA, the CDR3 is TGTGCCAGCAGCGTGGGGTTGACTAGCGGGAGGGCCTCAGAGACCCAGTACTTC. Encoded protein: CASSVGLTSGRASETQYF. The chain recombines TRBV9 with TRBJ2-5, with 14 bases that match TRBD2. With V trimmed by 2 bases and J by 4 bases, 10 bases remained unmatched. CDR3 length: 18 amino acids. Germline CDR1 reads SGDLS; CDR2 reads YYNGEE.

The count of this clone is one. The chain is built from TRBV12-5 and TRBJ1-5, with 7 bases fitting TRBD1. With 5 bases clipped from V and 1 base from J, the junction kept 8 bases outside the gene matches. CDR1 LGHNT and CDR2 FRNRAP come from the germline V gene. The CDR3 loop spans 16 amino acids. The CDR3 region is CASGHPRGRSNQPQHF. The CDR3 coding sequence is TGTGCTAGTGGTCACCCGAGGGGGCGCAGCAATCAGCCCCAGCATTTT.

This chain connects TRBV14 to TRBJ2-1; D is undetermined. V dropped 0 bases and J dropped 11 bases, with 11 bases sitting between them. CDR1 is SGHDN and CDR2 is FVKESK in the germline V gene. The CDR3 sequence is 13 residues long. CDR3 DNA sequence: TGTGCCAGCAGCCAAGATCTCGCGATACAGCAGTTCTTC. Its translation is CASSQDLAIQQFF.

The chain links TRBV11-2 to TRBJ2-3; 8 nucleotides line up with TRBD2. The germline CDR1 and CDR2 sequences are SGHAT and FQNNGV. J lost 3 bases, V lost 4 bases, and 9 bases had no gene match. This CDR3 contains 16 residues. Here the CDR3 DNA reads TGTGCCAGCAGCTCTCGGGGGGGGCGAGGGACAGATACGCAGTATTTT. This gives the protein CASSSRGGRGTDTQYF.

This clone was seen once. This chain joins TRBV18 and TRBJ1-5; no definite D call. Trimming removed 0 bases from V and 2 bases from J, with 17 bases in between. The CDR3 loop spans 18 amino acids. CDR1 and CDR2 (germline): KGHSH, LQKENI. For the CDR3, the DNA is TGTGCCAGCTCACCACCGATTCGGGAGTTGAAGGGCAATCAGCCCCAGCATTTT. It codes for CASSPPIRELKGNQPQHF.

The chain carries TRBV6-4 and TRBJ2-1; no clear D gene. Per germline, CDR1 MRHNA and CDR2 SNTAGT. Trimming removed 1 base at V and 9 bases at J, with 10 bases between. The CDR3 is 13 residues long. Here the CDR3 reads CASSDFVTSEQFF. The DNA of the CDR3 is TGTGCCAGCAGTGACTTCGTGACAAGTGAGCAGTTCTTC.

The chain uses TRBV13 and TRBJ2-1, with 7 bases that match TRBD1. V lost 3 bases, J lost 4 bases, and 3 bases stayed unmatched. Per the germline V gene, CDR1 is PRHDT and CDR2 is FYEKMQ (reference sequence). The CDR3 is made up of 14 amino acids. The chain's CDR3 is CASSFRDRYNEQFF. CDR3 bases: TGTGCCAGCAGCTTCCGGGACAGATACAATGAGCAGTTCTTC.

This clone was found a few times. This rearrangement joins TRBV7-3 to TRBJ1-1; possible D gene TRBD1, 6 bases. The ends were cut back, 5 bases at V and 1 base at J, with 11 bases in the middle. The CDR3 spans 14 residues. The germline gives CDR1 SGHTA, CDR2 FQGTGA. For the CDR3, the DNA is TGTGCCAGCAGCCTACAGGGTTGGAACACTGAAGCTTTCTTT. As protein: CASSLQGWNTEAFF.

The chain employs TRBV27 and TRBJ1-1; the D is unclear. The CDR3 has 13 residues. V was shortened by 6 bases and J by 4 bases, with 12 bases between the two germline ends. Germline V gives CDR1 MNHEY, CDR2 SMNVEV (reference sequence). CDR3 DNA sequence: TGTGCCAGCAGCTACGGGGAGGGCACTGAAGCTTTCTTT. It yields the protein CASSYGEGTEAFF.

This clone appeared many times. This rearrangement joins TRBV3-1 (or the pseudogene TRBV3-2) to TRBJ2-1, with a possible D match to TRBD2 (6 bases). Trimming removed 0 bases from V and 4 bases from J, with 13 bases in between. CDR1 is LGHDT, CDR2 YNNKEL, per germline (reference sequence). This CDR3 contains 16 residues. CDR3 nucleotide sequence: TGTGCCAGCAGCCAAGATTGGGGGGATGGGTACAATGAGCAGTTCTTC. This translates into CASSQDWGDGYNEQFF.

The gene calls are TRBV18 and TRBJ1-1; TRBD1 might be the D (5 bases). V was clipped by 7 bases and J by 0 bases, with 15 bases between them. This CDR3 is 15 amino acids long. CDR1 KGHSH and CDR2 LQKENI come from the germline V gene. Here the CDR3 reads CASFLGADMNTEAFF. The DNA for the CDR3 is TGTGCCAGCTTCCTTGGGGCGGACATGAACACTGAAGCTTTCTTT.

The chain is built from TRBV19 and TRBJ2-3, with 7 bases lining up with TRBD1. Germline CDR1 reads LNHDA; CDR2 reads SQIVND (reference sequence). J was trimmed by 4 bases and V by 7 bases; bases with no gene match: 8. This CDR3 spans 14 amino acids. CDR3 region: CASKPGQTSDTQYF. CDR3 nucleotides: TGTGCCAGTAAGCCGGGACAGACGTCAGATACGCAGTATTTT.

The J gene is TRBJ2-2, the V gene TRBV18; tentative D call: TRBD1 (6 bases). Germline V gene data show CDR1 as KGHSH and CDR2 as LQKENI. V lost 5 bases and J lost 6, with 16 bases in between. The CDR3 loop spans 15 amino acids. CDR3 protein: CASSSDLTGSGELFF. CDR3 nucleotide sequence: TGTGCCAGCTCATCCGATCTAACAGGGTCCGGGGAGCTGTTTTTT.

V gene TRBV6-5 combines with J gene TRBJ1-1; D call uncertain. The V gene's germline CDR1 is MNHEY and CDR2 SVGAGI. The CDR3 is 11 amino acids. V was pared by 3 bases and J by 7 bases, with 6 bases between. The CDR3, as DNA: TGTGCCAGCAGTTATCGGGGTGAAGCTTTCTTT. Its protein product is CASSYRGEAFF.